These T cell receptor beta chains were read from a single sample in a study of early T cells in non-severe SARS-CoV-2 infection. From the 5' RACE reads, TCRdb called clonotypes with MiXCR, one entry per CDR3 protein. The sample has about 29,000 distinct CDR3 sequences, 4.5% to 5% seen once. Source material: whole blood. These TCRs come from an adult who was a healthcare worker with PCR-confirmed SARS-CoV-2 infection or an uninfected control (not recorded which). CDR3s include the opening cysteine and the closing phenylalanine or tryptophan. D genes are given only for firm matches. Clone size appears in some rows only: once, few, many, or a class for an expanded clone.

abundance	d_gene	v_gene	j_gene	CDR3nt	CDR3aa
many	-	TRBV21-1	TRBJ2-5	TGTGCCAGCAGCAAAGGGGAGGGTGCCAGGGGGTTACTTCAAGAGACCCAGTACTTC	CASSKGEGARGLLQETQYF
few	-	TRBV29-1	TRBJ1-1	TGCAGCGTTGAACCCGGGGGCCGAACTGAAGCTTTCTTT	CSVEPGGRTEAFF
few	-	TRBV25-1	TRBJ2-5	TGTGCCAGCAGTGAAACCCCCCGCGAGACCCAGTACTTC	CASSETPRETQYF
many	TRBD1	TRBV4-2	TRBJ2-1	TGTGCCAGCAGCCAAGAAGCAGGGACAGGCTTGAATGAGCAGTTCTTC	CASSQEAGTGLNEQFF
many	-	TRBV7-9	TRBJ1-1	TGTGCCAGCAGCTTAGGGGGCTGGGGCACTGAAGCTTTCTTT	CASSLGGWGTEAFF
few	-	TRBV3-1	TRBJ2-2	TGTGCCAGCAGCCAAGGACCCGTCGGGGAGCTGTTTTTT	CASSQGPVGELFF
many	-	TRBV30	TRBJ1-2	TGTGCCTGGAGTTTACACTCCGGCGGTCACTATGGCTACACCTTC	CAWSLHSGGHYGYTF
many	-	TRBV12-3/TRBV12-4	TRBJ2-3	TGTGCCAGCAGTATACAGGGATTGAGCACAGATACGCAGTATTTT	CASSIQGLSTDTQYF
few	-	TRBV9	TRBJ1-2	TGTGCCAGCAGCCGGATTGGGGAAAACTATAGCTACACCTTC	CASSRIGENYSYTF
many	TRBD1	TRBV19	TRBJ2-4	TGTGCCAGTAGTATAGCAATAGGAACAGGGGAAGTCGGCAAAAACATTCAGTACTTC	CASSIAIGTGEVGKNIQYF
many	TRBD1	TRBV10-3	TRBJ1-5	TGTGCCATTGGGACAGATAGCAATCAGCCCCAGCATTTT	CAIGTDSNQPQHF
-	-	TRBV29-1	TRBJ2-7	TGCAGCGCTTCTGACGGGACCAGAAGGGTGGGAGAGCAGTACTTC	CSASDGTRRVGEQYF
few	-	TRBV24-1	TRBJ2-2	TGTGCCACCAGTGATTTGAAGGAAAACACCGGGGAGCTGTTTTTT	CATSDLKENTGELFF
many	-	TRBV3-1	TRBJ1-4	TGTGCCAGCAGCCGGGCAGTTGCTGAAAAACTGTTTTTT	CASSRAVAEKLFF
many	-	TRBV30	TRBJ1-6	TGTGCCTGGAGTGTACCGTCAGCCTCCTATAATTCACCCCTCCACTTT	CAWSVPSASYNSPLHF
many	-	TRBV4-1	TRBJ2-3	TGCGCCAGCAGCCAACCACTAGCTCCCAGCACAGATACGCAGTATTTT	CASSQPLAPSTDTQYF
-	TRBD2	TRBV5-1	TRBJ2-7	TGCGCCAGCAGTCCTGGACTAGCGGGAGCCGAGCAGTACTTC	CASSPGLAGAEQYF
-	-	TRBV7-6	TRBJ2-6	TGTGCCAGCAGCCTCGGGACACCCCGATCTGGGGCCAACGTCCTGACTTTC	CASSLGTPRSGANVLTF
many	-	TRBV12-3/TRBV12-4	TRBJ2-7	TGTGCCAGCAGTATCTTCGGGGGCCTGGAAGCCTACGAGCAGTACTTC	CASSIFGGLEAYEQYF
medium-sized	TRBD2	TRBV20-1	TRBJ2-1	TGCAGTGCTAGGGCTAGCGGGTCCTCAAACTCCTACAATGAGCAGTTCTTC	CSARASGSSNSYNEQFF
many	-	TRBV4-3	TRBJ2-1	TGCGCCAGCAGCCATTTAGGGACAAACAATGAGCAGTTCTTC	CASSHLGTNNEQFF
many	-	TRBV5-3	TRBJ2-7	TGTGCCAGAAGCCCTAGCTCCTACGAGCAGTACTTC	CARSPSSYEQYF
few	-	TRBV7-3	TRBJ2-3	TGTGCCAGCAGCCCCTCCGTGGGCTTGGGCACAGATACGCAGTATTTT	CASSPSVGLGTDTQYF
medium-sized	-	TRBV30	TRBJ2-7	TGTGCCTGGAGTGTATGGGCGCGGGAGCAGTACTTC	CAWSVWAREQYF
many	TRBD2	TRBV7-6	TRBJ2-3	TGTGCCAGCAGCGCCAGAGGACTAGGAACCACAGATACGCAGTATTTT	CASSARGLGTTDTQYF
many	-	TRBV7-2	TRBJ2-7	TGTGCCAGCAGCTTAGCCCCCAGCGGTAATTACGAGCAGTACTTC	CASSLAPSGNYEQYF
many	-	TRBV6-6	TRBJ2-7	TGTGCCAGCAGTCTCCAGGGGAAGGAGTACTTC	CASSLQGKEYF
many	-	TRBV5-1	TRBJ2-4	TGCGCCAGCAGCTCGGGCGGTGGCTTAGCCAAAAACATTCAGTACTTC	CASSSGGGLAKNIQYF